Reported below is one TCR beta chain. Per the original data handling: Amplification of reference gene primers was used by the study to estimate nucleated cell counts. Sequenced by immunoSEQ multiplex PCR; TCRdb stores in-frame clones only, minus some. That table supplies the V and J calls and clone size; D and trimming were determined from the DNA. The sample lists about 250,000 clones, over 75% seen once, with 4% to 6% in the top ten. The entry originates in a study of blood T cell repertoires in COVID-19. The CDR3 contains 14 residues. The V gene lost 5 bases and the J gene lost 5 bases, with 12 bases spanning the gap. CDR1 and CDR2 from the germline V gene are MNHEY and SVGAGI.

The V gene is TRBV6-5, the J gene TRBJ1-4; perhaps TRBD1 as D (6 bases). The receptor was isolated from a man in his fifties or sixties with active or convalescent COVID-19. The sample consisted of peripheral blood. The CDR3 reads CASSTGLINEKLFF. CDR3 sequence (DNA): TGTGCCAGCAGTACAGGGCTAATCAATGAAAAACTGTTTTTT.